This passage covers 29 T cell receptor beta chains from one sample sequenced in a study of early T cells in non-severe SARS-CoV-2 infection. TCRdb fed the 5' RACE reads into MiXCR, producing one record per CDR3 protein. The sample has under 25,000 distinct CDR3 sequences, roughly 5.3% seen once. Input material: whole blood. Source of these receptors: an adult who was a healthcare worker with PCR-confirmed SARS-CoV-2 infection or an uninfected control (not recorded which).

There are many counts of this clonotype. The chain has TRBV12-3 or TRBV12-4 and TRBJ2-1; possible D gene TRBD2, 6 bases. V lost 7 bases to trimming and J lost 5 bases, with 15 bases between them. The CDR3 is 14 amino acids. CDR3 nucleotide sequence: TGTGCCAGCACCCCGGGACTGGGCAACAATGAGCAGTTCTTC. This gives the protein CASTPGLGNNEQFF.

This clonotype was counted many times. The rearrangement links TRBV6-5 to TRBJ1-2; no definite D call. The germline V gene encodes CDR1 MNHEY and CDR2 SVGAGI. The CDR3 length is 12 residues. The germline V and J ends were trimmed by 5 bases and 2 bases, with 6 bases remaining between them. DNA of the CDR3: TGTGCCAGCAGTGCAGTGAACTATGGCTACACCTTC. The encoded protein is CASSAVNYGYTF.

V usage is TRBV6-2 or TRBV6-3 and J usage is TRBJ2-7, with 11 bases identical to TRBD2. The CDR3 is 17 amino acids. The V segment lost 2 bases and the J segment 0 bases; nucleotides outside the gene matches: 6. CDR1 MNHEY and CDR2 SVGEGT come from the germline V gene. CDR3 nucleotide sequence: TGTGCCAGCAGTTACCCCCTAGCGGGGGGTACCTCCTACGAGCAGTACTTC. This translates into CASSYPLAGGTSYEQYF.

This clonotype was recorded many times. This sequence joins TRBV1 and TRBJ2-3; the table's D gene call, TRBD1, was not cross checked with the DNA. TRBV1 is assigned pseudogene status. The CDR3 consists of 17 residues. In DNA form, the CDR3 reads TGCACCAGCAGCCTTCCGGGGTGGCGGGGGGATCCAGATACGCAGTATTTT. It specifies CTSSLPGWRGDPDTQYF.

By its share, this clonotype is medium-sized (0.01 to 0.1%). The rearrangement links TRBV18 to TRBJ2-2; D uncertain. The CDR3 contains 12 residues. Germline CDR1 and CDR2: KGHSH and LQKENI. Trimming took 5 bases from V and 2 from J, leaving 3 bases between them. The CDR3 loop is CASSVNTGELFF. The CDR3 nucleotides read TGTGCCAGCTCAGTCAACACCGGGGAGCTGTTTTTT.

This clonotype was detected ten times or more. This chain links TRBV3-1 with TRBJ1-4; tentatively, D is TRBD1 (5 bases). Germline lookup yields CDR1 LGHDT and CDR2 YNNKEL (reference sequence). The CDR3 sequence is 13 residues long. V gave up 0 bases and J gave up 8 bases, with 7 bases separating them. This CDR3 reads CASSQDRDEKLFF. In DNA, the CDR3 is TGTGCCAGCAGCCAAGATCGGGACGAAAAACTGTTTTTT.

A few counts support this clonotype. The rearrangement links TRBV12-3 or TRBV12-4 to TRBJ2-1, with D unclear. Trimming pared 9 bases from V and 1 base from J, leaving 7 bases between. The CDR3 runs 12 residues. The CDR3 nucleotides are TGTGCCAGTTCGGTGTCCTACAATGAGCAGTTCTTC. It translates to CASSVSYNEQFF.

This clonotype was observed at least ten times. One junction end does not reproduce the germline sequence, and a read error may be involved. The rearrangement joins TRBV29-1 to TRBJ1-1; no clear D. This CDR3 spans 10 amino acids. Germline values: CDR1 SQVTM, CDR2 ANQGSEA. CDR3 bases: TGCAGCGCGGCTGAGGGTGAAACTTTCTTT. Protein: CSAAEGETFF.

This clonotype was observed many times. V and J are TRBV7-6 and TRBJ1-1; 7 bases align to TRBD1. Germline V CDR1 and CDR2: SGHVS, FNYEAQ. The CDR3 consists of 13 residues. V shed 5 bases and J 3 bases; nucleotides not matched to a gene: 3. The CDR3: CASSRRGDTEAFF. In DNA form, the CDR3 reads TGTGCCAGCAGCCGCAGGGGGGACACTGAAGCTTTCTTT.

In this sample, this clonotype turned up many times. The gene calls are TRBV2 and TRBJ1-3; D unclear. Trimming pared 6 bases from V and 0 bases from J, leaving 12 bases between. The CDR3 is made up of 15 amino acids. Germline assignment: CDR1 SNHLY and CDR2 FYNNEI. CDR3 sequence (DNA): TGTGCCAGCAGAGTACGGATTAGCTCTGGAAACACCATATATTTT. The encoded protein is CASRVRISSGNTIYF.

The table lists this clonotype with many counts. This rearrangement joins TRBV27 to TRBJ2-3; 7 nucleotides match TRBD2. Germline lookup yields CDR1 MNHEY and CDR2 SMNVEV (reference sequence). The CDR3 is 16 amino acids. With V trimmed by 2 bases and J by 4 bases, 9 bases remained unmatched. The CDR3 coding sequence is TGTGCCAGCAGTTTAAACGGGGGGAGTCTATCAGATACGCAGTATTTT. It is translated as CASSLNGGSLSDTQYF.

The chain joins TRBV7-6 to TRBJ2-7; D call uncertain. V lost 5 bases and J lost 1, with 18 bases in between. Per germline, CDR1 SGHVS and CDR2 FNYEAQ. The CDR3 sequence is 16 residues long. CDR3 in amino acids: CASSRGDGAISYEQYF. The DNA of the CDR3 is TGTGCCAGCAGCCGCGGCGACGGAGCCATATCCTACGAGCAGTACTTC. The variable domain in full, completed from reference TRBV7-6 and TRBJ2-7, reads GAGVSQSPRYKVTKRGQDVALRCDPISGHVSLYWYRQALGQGPEFLTYFNYEAQQDKSGLPNDRFSAERPEGSISTLTIQRTEQRDSAMYRCASSRGDGAISYEQYFGPGTRLTVT.

This clonotype occurred a few times. The CDR3 bases are TGTGCCAGCAGCCAAGATTACGGACAGGGCTACAATGAGCAGTTCTTC. Its protein is CASSQDYGQGYNEQFF. This sequence joins TRBV3-2 and TRBJ2-1; the tabulated D call, TRBD1, remains unverified against the DNA. TRBV3-2 is an annotated pseudogene. The CDR3 contains 16 residues.

The chain has TRBV7-3 and TRBJ2-3; possible D gene TRBD1, 5 bases. This CDR3 has 14 residues. CDR1 is SGHTA, CDR2 FQGTGA, per germline. The V end lost 5 bases, the J end lost 1 base, and 10 bases lay between the germline ends. The CDR3 reads CASSPGQGTDTQYF. CDR3 nucleotide sequence: TGTGCCAGCAGCCCAGGGCAGGGCACAGATACGCAGTATTTT.

This chain connects TRBV5-5 to TRBJ1-6, with D unclear. The CDR3 contains 14 residues. Germline lookup yields CDR1 SGHKS and CDR2 YYEKEE (reference sequence). V shed 3 bases and J shed 5 bases, with 9 bases lying between them. The CDR3 sequence: CASSWEGNNSPLHF. CDR3 DNA sequence: TGTGCCAGCAGCTGGGAGGGAAATAATTCACCCCTCCACTTT.

The V and J genes are TRBV11-2 and TRBJ2-1, with D possibly TRBD1 on 5 matching bases. Germline CDR1 and CDR2: SGHAT and FQNNGV. The V and J ends lost 6 bases and 16 bases respectively, with 16 bases between them. This CDR3 has 11 amino acids. The CDR3 protein is CASRRQQGIFF. In nucleotides, the CDR3 is TGTGCCAGCAGGCGACAGCAGGGCATATTCTTC.

The chain combines TRBV30 with TRBJ1-1; TRBD1 might be the D (5 bases). The germline V gene has CDR1 GTSNPN and CDR2 SVGIG (reference sequence). This CDR3 region has 13 residues. V was shortened by 4 bases and J by 1 base, with 10 bases between the two germline ends. DNA of the CDR3: TGTGCCTGGACCGCCGACAGGAACACTGAAGCTTTCTTT. Translation: CAWTADRNTEAFF.

This clonotype was seen more than once but under ten times. J is TRBJ1-5 and V is TRBV28, with D hard to call. The ends were cut back, 5 bases at V and 2 bases at J, with 10 bases in the middle. The germline gives CDR1 MDHEN, CDR2 SYDVKM. The CDR3 totals 14 residues. CDR3 bases: TGTGCCAGCAGTAAGGCCCTGGGCAATCAGCCCCAGCATTTT. It is translated as CASSKALGNQPQHF.

This clonotype was seen repeatedly, ten times or more. The J gene is TRBJ1-2, the V gene TRBV13; maybe TRBD1 (5 bases). Deletions cut 11 bases from V and 6 bases from J, with 13 bases between. Germline-derived CDR1 and CDR2 are PRHDT and FYEKMQ (reference sequence). The CDR3 is 11 amino acids. This CDR3 reads CAAPGIHGYTF. CDR3 DNA: TGTGCCGCTCCAGGGATCCATGGCTACACCTTC.

The chain joins TRBV29-1 to TRBJ2-7; possibly TRBD1 for D (6 bases). Germline V gene lookup returns CDR1 SQVTM and CDR2 ANQGSEA. CDR3 size: 17 residues. The V and J ends lost 1 base and 4 bases respectively, with 23 bases between them. This CDR3 reads CSVEGLYYTGTPYEQYF. The CDR3 DNA reads as TGCAGCGTTGAAGGCCTATATTATACCGGGACACCTTACGAGCAGTACTTC.

In this sample, this clonotype turned up a few times. V is TRBV11-2 and J is TRBJ2-7; D ambiguous. V lost 0 bases and J 7 bases, leaving 7 bases between the germline ends. The CDR3 has 12 residues. Germline lookup yields CDR1 SGHAT and CDR2 FQNNGV. The CDR3, as DNA: TGTGCCAGCAGCTTAGATCATAGGGAGCAGTACTTC. It yields the protein CASSLDHREQYF.

Ten or more counts support this clonotype. The rearrangement joins TRBV25-1 to TRBJ2-1, with D perhaps TRBD1 or TRBD2 (5 bases each). CDR3 size: 17 residues. Trimming took off 4 bases at V and 0 bases at J, with 16 bases between the two ends. Germline V gene sequence: CDR1 MGHDK, CDR2 SYGVNS. CDR3 protein: CASSVLEGLSSYNEQFF. Here the CDR3 DNA reads TGTGCCAGCAGTGTGTTAGAGGGGCTCAGCTCCTACAATGAGCAGTTCTTC. The whole variable domain, remainder taken from reference TRBV25-1 and TRBJ2-1, is EADIYQTPRYLVIGTGKKITLECSQTMGHDKMYWYQQDPGMELHLIHYSYGVNSTEKGDLSSESTVSRIRTEHFPLTLESARPSHTSQYLCASSVLEGLSSYNEQFFGPGTRLTVL.

This clonotype showed up just a few times. The chain is built from TRBV3-1 and TRBJ1-1, with TRBD1 identical over 7 bases. From germline, CDR1 is LGHDT and CDR2 YNNKEL (reference sequence). J was trimmed by 0 bases and V by 4 bases; bases with no gene match: 2. This CDR3 contains 14 residues. CDR3 nucleotides: TGTGCCAGCAGCCGAGGGGGCATGAACACTGAAGCTTTCTTT. Its protein is CASSRGGMNTEAFF. The full variable domain, in which reference TRBV3-1 and TRBJ1-1 provide the parts outside the CDR3, is DTAVSQTPKYLVTQMGNDKSIKCEQNLGHDTMYWYKQDSKKFLKIMFSYNNKELIINETVPNRFSPKSPDKAHLNLHINSLELGDSAVYFCASSRGGMNTEAFFGQGTRLTVV.

V is TRBV2 and J is TRBJ2-2, with D unresolved. This CDR3 contains 11 residues. The V gene lost 11 bases and the J gene lost 3 bases, with 7 bases spanning the gap. Germline V gene sequence: CDR1 SNHLY, CDR2 FYNNEI. CDR3 region: CASRYTGELFF. The CDR3 DNA is TGTGCCTCCCGTTACACCGGGGAGCTGTTTTTT.

This clonotype was counted between two and nine times. The chain is built from TRBV20-1 and TRBJ1-2, with TRBD1 identical over 8 bases. The CDR3 extends over 13 amino acids. The junction had 7 bases not matched to a gene; V was cut back by 2 bases and J by 8 bases. Germline loops: CDR1 DFQATT, CDR2 SNEGSKA (reference sequence). Here the CDR3 reads CSARTTGASGYTF. The CDR3 region has the DNA TGCAGTGCTAGAACGACAGGGGCGTCCGGCTACACCTTC.

The sample holds many counts of this clonotype. The chain recombines TRBV27 with TRBJ1-4; D unresolved. This CDR3 region has 14 residues. Germline assignment: CDR1 MNHEY and CDR2 SMNVEV (reference sequence). V dropped 7 bases and J dropped 4 bases, with 13 bases sitting between them. This CDR3 reads CASKDWRNNEKLFF. The CDR3 DNA reads as TGTGCCAGCAAGGATTGGAGGAATAATGAAAAACTGTTTTTT.

This clonotype was counted ten times or more. This CDR3 is CASSRPGTGHTGELFF. CDR3 DNA: TGTGCCAGCAGCCGTCCCGGGACAGGTCACACCGGGGAGCTGTTTTTT. V and J are TRBV7-3 and TRBJ2-2; 8 bases are shared with TRBD1. Germline V CDR1 and CDR2: SGHTA, FQGTGA. Trimming cost V 5 bases and J 3 bases; bases outside gene matches: 8. The CDR3 is made up of 16 amino acids.

This clonotype was counted many times. In DNA form, the CDR3 reads TGTGCCACATCCAGGGGGCAGGAAGAGACCCAGTACTTC. This sequence encodes CATSRGQEETQYF. The chain combines TRBV10-3 with TRBJ2-5; 8 bases fit TRBD1. V shed 10 bases, J shed 3 bases, and the junction held 7 bases outside the gene matches. CDR1 is ENHRY and CDR2 is SYGVKD in the germline V gene. The CDR3 covers 13 residues.

The V gene is TRBV30, the J gene TRBJ2-3; D is perhaps TRBD1 (5 bases). Trimming removed 4 bases from V and 2 bases from J, with 7 bases in between. The CDR3 contains 12 residues. Germline lookup yields CDR1 GTSNPN and CDR2 SVGIG (reference sequence). The DNA of the CDR3 is TGTGCCTGGACAGGGTACACAGATACGCAGTATTTT. It encodes CAWTGYTDTQYF.